This is a list of T cell receptor beta chains from one sample in a study of CD8 T cells in ankylosing spondylitis. MiXCR, run by TCRdb on the 5' RACE reads, gives a single entry per CDR3 protein. The data contain some 300,000 distinct CDR3 sequences, under 25% of them singletons. Sequenced sample: blood, either unsorted or a sorted T cell fraction (not recorded which). The receptors come from a female donor with ankylosing spondylitis or in good health (not recorded which). Both conserved end residues are part of each CDR3. The order of the fields is D gene, clone size, CDR3 length, J gene, V gene, CDR3 protein, CDR3 DNA. A D gene is named only where the DNA matches it firmly. A clone size is listed for some rows: how often the clone was seen (once, few, many), or a class if it is expanded.

D: TRBD2; size: -; length: 15; J: TRBJ2-3; V: TRBV7-9; CDR3: CASSLNSGSTDTQYF; DNA: TGTGCCAGCAGCCTAAATAGCGGGAGTACAGATACGCAGTATTTT
D: -; size: few; length: 12; J: TRBJ1-2; V: TRBV20-1; CDR3: CSASRGGDGYTF; DNA: TGCAGTGCTAGCAGGGGAGGGGATGGCTACACCTTC
D: TRBD1; size: many; length: 15; J: TRBJ2-7; V: TRBV27; CDR3: CASSAGTENSYEQYF; DNA: TGTGCCAGCAGTGCAGGGACAGAAAACTCCTACGAGCAGTACTTC
D: -; size: -; length: 16; J: TRBJ2-1; V: TRBV20-1; CDR3: CSARGHGESSYNEQFF; DNA: TGCAGTGCTAGAGGTCACGGGGAGAGCTCCTACAATGAGCAGTTCTTC
D: -; size: few; length: 15; J: TRBJ1-1; V: TRBV29-1; CDR3: CSVEGGGVENTEAFF; DNA: TGCAGCGTTGAAGGAGGAGGGGTTGAAAACACTGAAGCTTTCTTT
D: -; size: few; length: 15; J: TRBJ2-3; V: TRBV29-1; CDR3: CSVGSSPQITDTQYF; DNA: TGCAGCGTTGGGTCTAGCCCCCAGATCACAGATACGCAGTATTTT
D: -; size: many; length: 13; J: TRBJ2-7; V: TRBV29-1; CDR3: CSVERSGSYEQYF; DNA: TGCAGCGTTGAACGTAGCGGCTCCTACGAGCAGTACTTC
D: TRBD1; size: -; length: 10; J: TRBJ2-7; V: TRBV12-3/TRBV12-4; CDR3: CASSRDRQYF; DNA: TGTGCCAGCAGCAGGGACAGGCAGTACTTC
D: -; size: few; length: 13; J: TRBJ2-3; V: TRBV7-9; CDR3: CASSSTGLNTQYF; DNA: TGTGCCAGCAGCTCAACGGGGCTGAATACGCAGTATTTT
D: -; size: many; length: 14; J: TRBJ2-7; V: TRBV4-3; CDR3: CASSQGRGYYEQYF; DNA: TGCGCCAGCAGCCAAGGACGGGGGTACTACGAGCAGTACTTC
D: TRBD2; size: few; length: 14; J: TRBJ2-7; V: TRBV6-5; CDR3: CASSYRSGDSGSMF; DNA: TGTGCCAGCAGTTACCGATCCGGAGATAGCGGGAGCATGTTC
D: -; size: -; length: 14; J: TRBJ1-2; V: TRBV6-1; CDR3: CASRGVLPSYGYTF; DNA: TGTGCCAGCAGGGGAGTTTTACCCTCCTATGGCTACACCTTC
D: TRBD1; size: few; length: 23; J: TRBJ2-1; V: TRBV25-1; CDR3: CASSSSAQRWGQGALSSYNEQFF; DNA: TGTGCCAGCAGTTCATCGGCCCAGCGTTGGGGTCAGGGGGCCTTAAGCTCCTACAATGAGCAGTTCTTC
D: TRBD1; size: -; length: 16; J: TRBJ1-1; V: TRBV18; CDR3: CASSLGAGGGGTEAFF; DNA: TGTGCCAGCTCACTGGGAGCAGGGGGCGGAGGTACTGAAGCTTTCTTT
D: TRBD1; size: many; length: 13; J: TRBJ2-1; V: TRBV29-1; CDR3: CSVSTRGQYEQFF; DNA: TGCAGCGTCAGTACCAGGGGGCAATATGAGCAGTTCTTC
D: -; size: -; length: 12; J: TRBJ1-2; V: TRBV30; CDR3: CARRQANYGYTF; DNA: TGTGCCCGGAGACAGGCTAACTATGGCTACACCTTC
D: -; size: -; length: 12; J: TRBJ2-2; V: TRBV7-2; CDR3: CASSSEAGELFF; DNA: TGTGCCAGCAGCTCGGAGGCCGGGGAGCTGTTTTTT
D: -; size: many; length: 11; J: TRBJ2-7; V: TRBV6-5; CDR3: CASEGAYEQYF; DNA: TGTGCCAGCGAAGGGGCCTACGAGCAGTACTTC
D: TRBD1; size: -; length: 15; J: TRBJ2-1; V: TRBV7-9; CDR3: CASSLPRTGSNEQFF; DNA: TGTGCCAGCAGCTTACCCCGGACAGGGTCGAATGAGCAGTTCTTC
D: -; size: -; length: 12; J: TRBJ2-5; V: TRBV7-2; CDR3: CASSETGETQYF; DNA: TGTGCCAGCAGCGAGACCGGGGAGACCCAGTACTTC
D: TRBD2; size: -; length: 16; J: TRBJ2-3; V: TRBV3-1; CDR3: CASSQELADNTDTQYF; DNA: TGTGCCAGCAGCCAGGAACTAGCGGACAACACAGATACGCAGTATTTT
D: TRBD2; size: -; length: 16; J: TRBJ2-1; V: TRBV6-2/TRBV6-3; CDR3: CASSLAGTSGVNEQFF; DNA: TGTGCCAGCAGTTTAGCCGGGACTAGCGGGGTAAATGAGCAGTTCTTC
D: -; size: -; length: 14; J: TRBJ2-5; V: TRBV9; CDR3: CASSGGDRRETQYF; DNA: TGTGCCAGCAGCGGGGGGGACAGAAGAGAGACCCAGTACTTC
D: -; size: -; length: 14; J: TRBJ1-1; V: TRBV20-1; CDR3: CSARGGGRNTEAFF; DNA: TGCAGTGCTAGAGGGGGGGGGAGGAACACTGAAGCTTTCTTT
D: -; size: once; length: 13; J: TRBJ1-2; V: TRBV7-9; CDR3: CASSAGQHYGYTF; DNA: TGTGCCAGCAGCGCCGGCCAACACTATGGCTACACCTTC
D: -; size: -; length: 13; J: TRBJ1-6; V: TRBV7-9; CDR3: CASSLPANSPLHF; DNA: TGTGCCAGCAGCTTACCAGCTAATTCACCCCTCCACTTT
D: -; size: -; length: 18; J: TRBJ1-6; V: TRBV20-1; CDR3: CSASSDSTTSSYNSPLHF; DNA: TGCAGTGCTAGCTCGGACAGCACCACAAGCTCCTATAATTCACCCCTCCACTTT
D: -; size: -; length: 15; J: TRBJ1-2; V: TRBV20-1; CDR3: CSARDPGQTHYGYTF; DNA: TGCAGTGCTAGAGATCCCGGACAGACTCACTATGGCTACACCTTC
D: -; size: many; length: 13; J: TRBJ2-5; V: TRBV10-3; CDR3: CAIRAGSQETQYF; DNA: TGTGCCATCAGGGCAGGATCTCAAGAGACCCAGTACTTC
D: -; size: -; length: 14; J: TRBJ2-7; V: TRBV19; CDR3: CASSPSGFSYEQYF; DNA: TGTGCCAGTAGTCCATCAGGATTTTCCTACGAGCAGTACTTC
D: -; size: -; length: 10; J: TRBJ2-1; V: TRBV29-1; CDR3: CSAAPNEQFF; DNA: TGCAGCGCCGCCCCCAATGAGCAGTTCTTC
D: TRBD2; size: -; length: 14; J: TRBJ2-3; V: TRBV10-3; CDR3: CAIQAGDIGDTQYF; DNA: TGTGCCATCCAAGCGGGAGATATCGGAGATACGCAGTATTTT
D: -; size: -; length: 16; J: TRBJ2-1; V: TRBV7-8; CDR3: CASSPRSGASYNEQFF; DNA: TGTGCCAGCAGCCCCAGGTCGGGAGCTTCATACAATGAGCAGTTCTTC
D: -; size: -; length: 14; J: TRBJ2-1; V: TRBV5-1; CDR3: CASSVTVSYNEQFF; DNA: TGCGCCAGCAGCGTGACAGTTTCCTACAATGAGCAGTTCTTC
D: -; size: few; length: 12; J: TRBJ1-1; V: TRBV7-9; CDR3: CASSLEVSEAFF; DNA: TGTGCCAGCAGCTTAGAAGTCAGTGAAGCTTTCTTT
D: TRBD2; size: few; length: 15; J: TRBJ2-1; V: TRBV27; CDR3: CASSFRREYVDEQFF; DNA: TGTGCCAGCAGTTTCAGGCGGGAGTATGTGGATGAGCAGTTCTTC
D: -; size: few; length: 15; J: TRBJ2-7; V: TRBV20-1; CDR3: CSARGERKKPYEQYF; DNA: TGCAGTGCTAGAGGAGAGCGAAAGAAGCCCTACGAGCAGTACTTC
D: -; size: -; length: 13; J: TRBJ1-2; V: TRBV5-1; CDR3: CASSLGTARGYTF; DNA: TGCGCCAGCAGCTTGGGGACGGCGAGGGGCTACACCTTC
D: -; size: -; length: 12; J: TRBJ2-3; V: TRBV5-1; CDR3: CASSLEATTQYF; DNA: TGCGCCAGCAGCTTGGAGGCAACTACACAGTATTTT
D: TRBD1; size: few; length: 16; J: TRBJ1-2; V: TRBV6-2/TRBV6-3; CDR3: CASSPGTAVGPYGYTF; DNA: TGTGCCAGCAGTCCCGGGACAGCGGTCGGTCCCTATGGCTACACCTTC
D: -; size: -; length: 13; J: TRBJ1-5; V: TRBV6-2/TRBV6-3; CDR3: CASRNGGNQPQHF; DNA: TGTGCCAGCAGAAACGGGGGGAATCAGCCCCAGCATTTT
D: -; size: -; length: 16; J: TRBJ2-7; V: TRBV20-1; CDR3: CCARDQGQGGSYEQYF; DNA: TGCTGTGCTAGAGATCAGGGGCAGGGGGGCTCCTACGAGCAGTACTTC
D: -; size: few; length: 16; J: TRBJ1-3; V: TRBV7-9; CDR3: CASSLDSGSSGNTIYF; DNA: TGTGCCAGCAGCTTGGATTCGGGGTCCTCTGGAAACACCATATATTTT
D: -; size: many; length: 14; J: TRBJ1-1; V: TRBV27; CDR3: CASSTLGGDTEAFF; DNA: TGTGCCAGCAGTACCCTAGGGGGGGACACTGAAGCTTTCTTT
D: -; size: few; length: 15; J: TRBJ1-1; V: TRBV7-9; CDR3: CASSLGGAANTEAFF; DNA: TGTGCCAGCAGCTTAGGGGGCGCGGCAAACACTGAAGCTTTCTTT
D: TRBD2; size: many; length: 16; J: TRBJ2-2; V: TRBV6-1; CDR3: CASPTGGLAITGELFF; DNA: TGTGCCAGCCCAACTGGGGGACTAGCGATCACCGGGGAGCTGTTTTTT
D: -; size: few; length: 14; J: TRBJ2-5; V: TRBV7-9; CDR3: CASSLQGYGETQYF; DNA: TGTGCCAGCAGCTTACAAGGGTACGGGGAGACCCAGTACTTC
D: TRBD1; size: many; length: 18; J: TRBJ1-3; V: TRBV25-1; CDR3: CASSDPGRGPHSGNTIYF; DNA: TGTGCCAGCAGTGACCCGGGCAGGGGGCCCCACTCTGGAAACACCATATATTTT
D: TRBD1; size: few; length: 15; J: TRBJ1-5; V: TRBV6-2/TRBV6-3; CDR3: CASSFHRTGNQPQHF; DNA: TGTGCCAGCAGTTTCCACAGGACAGGGAATCAGCCCCAGCATTTT
D: -; size: -; length: 15; J: TRBJ2-7; V: TRBV7-9; CDR3: CASSPEPLASYEQYF; DNA: TGTGCCAGCAGCCCTGAGCCTTTAGCGTCCTACGAGCAGTACTTC
D: -; size: once; length: 13; J: TRBJ1-4; V: TRBV5-1; CDR3: CASSSDQNEKLFF; DNA: TGCGCCAGCAGCAGTGACCAAAATGAAAAACTGTTTTTT
D: -; size: many; length: 14; J: TRBJ2-1; V: TRBV7-2; CDR3: CASSLGTTYNEQFF; DNA: TGTGCCAGCAGTTTGGGGACGACCTACAATGAGCAGTTCTTC
D: -; size: -; length: 14; J: TRBJ1-6; V: TRBV7-2; CDR3: CASSLGESSSPLHF; DNA: TGTGCCAGCAGCTTAGGGGAGAGTAGTTCACCCCTCCACTTT
D: TRBD1; size: few; length: 14; J: TRBJ2-1; V: TRBV19; CDR3: CASRQGQGINEQFF; DNA: TGTGCCAGTAGGCAAGGACAGGGGATCAATGAGCAGTTCTTC
D: -; size: -; length: 12; J: TRBJ2-7; V: TRBV19; CDR3: CASTGQKDEQYF; DNA: TGTGCCAGTACGGGGCAGAAGGACGAGCAGTACTTC
D: TRBD2; size: many; length: 13; J: TRBJ2-7; V: TRBV20-1; CDR3: CSLRLLAGDKQYF; DNA: TGCAGCCTCCGGCTTCTAGCGGGAGATAAGCAGTACTTC